Shown below are 11 T cell receptor beta chains from a single sample sequenced in a study of shared T cell receptors in the human thymus. Measured with immunoSEQ multiplex PCR; TCRdb has only the in-frame clones, and not every one. The sample shows over 60,000 clones, about 95% of them seen only once. The sequencing input was thymocytes. The receptors here all came from a human donor.

The V call is TRBV6-5, the J call TRBJ2-7, with TRBD1 matching 9 bases. Germline trimming cut 6 bases from V and 4 bases from J; bases unmatched to any gene: 1. The CDR3 runs to 12 residues. Germline CDR1 is MNHEY and CDR2 is SVGAGI. This CDR3 is CASRGQGYEQYF. The CDR3 coding sequence is TGTGCCAGCAGGGGACAGGGATACGAGCAGTACTTC.

This chain joins TRBV6-6 and TRBJ1-5; 7 bases fit TRBD1. There are 16 residues in the CDR3. Germline CDR1 MNHNY, CDR2 SVGAGI (reference sequence). With V trimmed by 8 bases and J by 4 bases, 14 bases remained unmatched. This chain's CDR3 is CASVVGTGTANQPQHF. The DNA of the CDR3 is TGTGCCAGCGTAGTGGGGACCGGGACAGCTAATCAGCCCCAGCATTTT.

The V and J genes are TRBV5-6 and TRBJ1-5, with D hard to call. The germline V gene encodes CDR1 SGHDT and CDR2 YYEEEE. CDR3 size: 15 residues. Trimming removed 0 bases at V and 0 bases at J, with 7 bases between. The CDR3 DNA is TGTGCCAGCAGCTTGGTGGCAAATAGCAATCAGCCCCAGCATTTT. This codes for CASSLVANSNQPQHF.

Only a few counts were recorded for this clone. The chain combines TRBV5-1 with TRBJ2-7, with D possibly TRBD1 on 6 matching bases. The CDR3 extends over 13 amino acids. V gave up 5 bases and J gave up 2 bases, with 11 bases separating them. Germline V gives CDR1 SGHRS, CDR2 YFSETQ. The CDR3 nucleotides are TGCGCCAGCAGTCTGCCAGGGGCCTACGAGCAGTACTTC. Translation: CASSLPGAYEQYF.

For the CDR3, the DNA is TGTGCCAGCAGTTTATTTCTAAAACCACGCCCGGACAGGGGAGGACAGCCCCAGCATTTT. Translation: CASSLFLKPRPDRGGQPQHF. The chain couples TRBV28 to TRBJ1-5, with TRBD1 matching 9 bases. Germline values: CDR1 MDHEN, CDR2 SYDVKM. J lost 7 bases, V lost 1 base, and 20 bases had no gene match. The CDR3 extends over 20 amino acids.

In this sample, this clone turned up once. The chain links TRBV6-1 to TRBJ2-7; D assignment may be TRBD1 or TRBD2 (6 bases each). V dropped 3 bases and J dropped 3 bases, with 30 bases sitting between them. The CDR3 has 20 residues. The germline V gene encodes CDR1 MNHNS and CDR2 SASEGT. For the CDR3, the DNA is TGTGCCAGCAGTGAGAGGCTGGAAGACTTCCGGGACAAGGGGGGCTACGAGCAGTACTTC. It codes for CASSERLEDFRDKGGYEQYF.

The chain uses TRBV5-6 and TRBJ2-5; D not certain. Trimming cost V 0 bases and J 5 bases, with 23 bases left between them. Germline V lookup: CDR1 SGHDT, CDR2 YYEEEE. The CDR3 is made up of 18 amino acids. CDR3 bases: TGTGCCAGCAGCTTGGGTGGGCCTAGGGTCCAGCTAGGGGAGACCCAGTACTTC. Translating it yields CASSLGGPRVQLGETQYF.

The V gene is TRBV6-5, the J gene TRBJ1-6; the D is unclear. V was pared by 1 base and J by 7 bases, with 8 bases between. Germline CDR1 is MNHEY and CDR2 is SVGAGI. This CDR3 spans 14 amino acids. CDR3 amino acids: CASSYFRRNSPLHF. CDR3 sequence (DNA): TGTGCCAGCAGTTACTTTCGGAGAAATTCACCCCTCCACTTT.

The chain joins TRBV5-6 to TRBJ2-5; TRBD1 is a possible D gene (5 bases). Gene TRBJ2-7 matches the end of the DNA better, so the J call may be wrong. There are 17 residues in the CDR3. Per germline, CDR1 SGHDT and CDR2 YYEEEE. CDR3 sequence reads: CASSFTTRTTIRYEQYF. The DNA of the CDR3 is TGTGCCAGCAGCTTTACGACACGGACAACAATTCGGTACGAGCAGTACTTC.

The chain employs TRBV19 and TRBJ1-6, with D tentatively TRBD1 (6 bases). CDR1 LNHDA and CDR2 SQIVND come from the germline V gene (reference sequence). Trimming cost V 4 bases and J 5 bases, with 39 bases left between them. CDR3 length: 24 amino acids. Here the CDR3 DNA reads TGTGCCAGTAGTAACTTCGGGGGGGGCAGGGCAGGGAAAGAAATATATAGCGATAATTCACCCCTCCACTTT. Residues: CASSNFGGGRAGKEIYSDNSPLHF.

As regards this clone: The conserved final phenylalanine or tryptophan is absent from the CDR3, which likely points to a read error. No DNA is shown, since the ends of the CDR3 on it are uncertain; the CDR3 is the one TCRdb lists. The chain has TRBV6-4 and TRBJ1-2. The CDR3 contains 9 residues when both ends are counted. Per germline, CDR1 MRHNA and CDR2 SNTAGT. The CDR3 loop reads CASSEGQLG.